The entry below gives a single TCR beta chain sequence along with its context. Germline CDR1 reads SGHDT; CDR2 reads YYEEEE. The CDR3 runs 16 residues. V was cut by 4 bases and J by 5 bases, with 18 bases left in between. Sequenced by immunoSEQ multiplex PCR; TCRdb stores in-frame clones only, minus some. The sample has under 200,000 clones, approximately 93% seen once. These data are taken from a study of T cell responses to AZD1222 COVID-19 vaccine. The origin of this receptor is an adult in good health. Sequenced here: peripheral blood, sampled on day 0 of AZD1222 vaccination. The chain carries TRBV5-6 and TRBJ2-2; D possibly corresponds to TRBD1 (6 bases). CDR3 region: CASSHLTGHKTGELFF. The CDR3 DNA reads TGTGCCAGCAGCCATTTGACAGGACATAAGACCGGGGAGCTGTTTTTT.